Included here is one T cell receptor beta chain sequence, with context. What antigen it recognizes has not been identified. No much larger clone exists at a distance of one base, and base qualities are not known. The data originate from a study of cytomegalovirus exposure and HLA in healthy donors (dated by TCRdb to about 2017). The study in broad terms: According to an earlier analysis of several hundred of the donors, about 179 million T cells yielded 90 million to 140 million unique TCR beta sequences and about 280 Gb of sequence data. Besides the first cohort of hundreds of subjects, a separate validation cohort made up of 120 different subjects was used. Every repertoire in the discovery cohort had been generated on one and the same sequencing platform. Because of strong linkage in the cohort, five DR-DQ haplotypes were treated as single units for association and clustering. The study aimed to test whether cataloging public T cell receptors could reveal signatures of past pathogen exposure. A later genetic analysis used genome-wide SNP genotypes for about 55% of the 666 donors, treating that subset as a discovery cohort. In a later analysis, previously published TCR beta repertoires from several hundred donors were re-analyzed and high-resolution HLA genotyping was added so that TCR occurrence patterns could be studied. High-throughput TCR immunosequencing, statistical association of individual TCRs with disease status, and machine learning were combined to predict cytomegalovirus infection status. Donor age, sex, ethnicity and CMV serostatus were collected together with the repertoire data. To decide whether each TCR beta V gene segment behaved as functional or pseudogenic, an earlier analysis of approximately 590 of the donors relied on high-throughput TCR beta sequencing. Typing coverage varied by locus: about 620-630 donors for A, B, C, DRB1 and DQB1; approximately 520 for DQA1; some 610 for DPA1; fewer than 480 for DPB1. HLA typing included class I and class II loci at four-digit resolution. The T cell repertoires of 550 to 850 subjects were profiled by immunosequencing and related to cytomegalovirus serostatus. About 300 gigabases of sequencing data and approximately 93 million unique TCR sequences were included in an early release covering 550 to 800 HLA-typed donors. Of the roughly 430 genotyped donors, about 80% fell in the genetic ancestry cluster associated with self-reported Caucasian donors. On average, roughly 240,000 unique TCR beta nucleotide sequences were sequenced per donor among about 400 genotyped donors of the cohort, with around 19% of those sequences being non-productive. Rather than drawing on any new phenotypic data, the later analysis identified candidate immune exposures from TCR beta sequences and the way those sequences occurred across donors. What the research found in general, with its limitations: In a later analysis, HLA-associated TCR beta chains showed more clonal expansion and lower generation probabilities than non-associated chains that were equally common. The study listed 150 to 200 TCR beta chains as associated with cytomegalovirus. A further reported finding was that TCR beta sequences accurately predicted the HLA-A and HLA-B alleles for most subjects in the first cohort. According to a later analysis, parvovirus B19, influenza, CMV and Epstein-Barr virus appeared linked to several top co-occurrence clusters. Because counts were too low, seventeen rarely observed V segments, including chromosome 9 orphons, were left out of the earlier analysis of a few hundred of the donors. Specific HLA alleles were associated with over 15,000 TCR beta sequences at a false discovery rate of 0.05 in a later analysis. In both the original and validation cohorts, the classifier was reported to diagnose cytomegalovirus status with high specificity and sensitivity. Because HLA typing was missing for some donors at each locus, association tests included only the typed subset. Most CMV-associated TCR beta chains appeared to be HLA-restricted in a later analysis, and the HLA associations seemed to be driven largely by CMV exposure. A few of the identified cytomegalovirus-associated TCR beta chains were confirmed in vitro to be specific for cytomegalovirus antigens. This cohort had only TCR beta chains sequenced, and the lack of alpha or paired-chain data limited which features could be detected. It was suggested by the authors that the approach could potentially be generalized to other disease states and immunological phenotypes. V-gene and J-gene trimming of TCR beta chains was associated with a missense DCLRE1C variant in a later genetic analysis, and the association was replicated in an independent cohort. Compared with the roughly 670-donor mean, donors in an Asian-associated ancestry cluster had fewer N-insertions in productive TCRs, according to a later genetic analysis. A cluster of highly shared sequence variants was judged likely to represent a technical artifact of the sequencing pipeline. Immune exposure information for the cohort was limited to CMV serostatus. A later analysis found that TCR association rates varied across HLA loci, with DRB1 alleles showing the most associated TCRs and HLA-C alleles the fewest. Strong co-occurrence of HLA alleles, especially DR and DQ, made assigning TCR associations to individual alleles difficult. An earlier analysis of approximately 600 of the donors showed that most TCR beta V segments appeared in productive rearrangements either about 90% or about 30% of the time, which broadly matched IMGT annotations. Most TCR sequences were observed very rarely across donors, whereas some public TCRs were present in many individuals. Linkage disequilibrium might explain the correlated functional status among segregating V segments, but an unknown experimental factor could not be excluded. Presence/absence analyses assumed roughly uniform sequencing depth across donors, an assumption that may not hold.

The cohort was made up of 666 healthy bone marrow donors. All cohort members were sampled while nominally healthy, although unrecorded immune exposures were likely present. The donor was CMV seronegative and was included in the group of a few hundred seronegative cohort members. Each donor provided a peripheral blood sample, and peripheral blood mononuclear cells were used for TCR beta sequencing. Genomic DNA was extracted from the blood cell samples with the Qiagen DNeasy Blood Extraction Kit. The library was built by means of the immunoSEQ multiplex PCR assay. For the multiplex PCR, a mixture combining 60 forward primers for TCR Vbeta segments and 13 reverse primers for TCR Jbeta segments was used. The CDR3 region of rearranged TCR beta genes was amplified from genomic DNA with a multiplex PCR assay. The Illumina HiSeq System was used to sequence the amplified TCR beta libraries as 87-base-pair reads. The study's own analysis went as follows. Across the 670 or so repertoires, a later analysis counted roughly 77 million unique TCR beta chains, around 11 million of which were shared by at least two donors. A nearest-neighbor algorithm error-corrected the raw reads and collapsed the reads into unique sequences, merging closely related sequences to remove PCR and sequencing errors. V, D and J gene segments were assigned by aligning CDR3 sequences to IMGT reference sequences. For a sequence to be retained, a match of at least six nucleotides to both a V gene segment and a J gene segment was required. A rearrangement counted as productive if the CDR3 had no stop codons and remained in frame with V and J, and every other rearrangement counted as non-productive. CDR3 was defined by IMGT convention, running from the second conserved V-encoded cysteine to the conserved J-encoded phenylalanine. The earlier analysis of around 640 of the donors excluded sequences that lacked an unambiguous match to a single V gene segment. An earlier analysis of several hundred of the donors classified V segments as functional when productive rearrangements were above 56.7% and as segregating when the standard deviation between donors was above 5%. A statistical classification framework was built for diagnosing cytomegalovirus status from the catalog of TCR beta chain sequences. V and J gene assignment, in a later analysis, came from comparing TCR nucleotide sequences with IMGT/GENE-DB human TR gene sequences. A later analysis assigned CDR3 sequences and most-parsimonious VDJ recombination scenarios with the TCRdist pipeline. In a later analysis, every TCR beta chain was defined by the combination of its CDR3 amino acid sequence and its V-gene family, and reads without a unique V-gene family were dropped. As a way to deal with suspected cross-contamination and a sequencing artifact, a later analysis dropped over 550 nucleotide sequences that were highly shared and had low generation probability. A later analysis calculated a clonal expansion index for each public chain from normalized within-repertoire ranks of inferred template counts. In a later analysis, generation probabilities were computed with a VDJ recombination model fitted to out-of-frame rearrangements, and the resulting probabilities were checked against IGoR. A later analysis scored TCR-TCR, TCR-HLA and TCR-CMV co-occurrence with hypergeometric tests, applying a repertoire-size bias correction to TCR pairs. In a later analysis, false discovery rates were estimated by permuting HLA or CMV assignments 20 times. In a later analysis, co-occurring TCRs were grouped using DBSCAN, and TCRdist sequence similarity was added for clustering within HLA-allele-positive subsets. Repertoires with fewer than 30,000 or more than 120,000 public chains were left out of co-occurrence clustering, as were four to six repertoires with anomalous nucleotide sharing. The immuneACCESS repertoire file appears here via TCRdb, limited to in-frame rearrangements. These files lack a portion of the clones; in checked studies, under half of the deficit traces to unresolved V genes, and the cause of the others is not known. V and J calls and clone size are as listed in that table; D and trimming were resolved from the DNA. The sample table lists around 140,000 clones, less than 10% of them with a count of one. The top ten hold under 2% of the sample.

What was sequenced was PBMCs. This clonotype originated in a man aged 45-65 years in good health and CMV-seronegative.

The CDR3 is CASSLAQARNTGELFF. The sequenced DNA: TGTGCCAGCAGCTTAGCGCAGGCGAGGAACACCGGGGAGCTGTTTTTT. The V and J genes are TRBV7-8 and TRBJ2-2; the D gene assignment is ambiguous. Per the germline V gene, SGHVS is the CDR1 and FQNEAQ is the CDR2. V is pared back by 0 bases and J by 1 base, with 9 bases lying between the germline termini. The CDR3 goes from the cysteine to the phenylalanine over 16 residues. Solely the CDR3 DNA is kept, with 48 bases framed from the first base.